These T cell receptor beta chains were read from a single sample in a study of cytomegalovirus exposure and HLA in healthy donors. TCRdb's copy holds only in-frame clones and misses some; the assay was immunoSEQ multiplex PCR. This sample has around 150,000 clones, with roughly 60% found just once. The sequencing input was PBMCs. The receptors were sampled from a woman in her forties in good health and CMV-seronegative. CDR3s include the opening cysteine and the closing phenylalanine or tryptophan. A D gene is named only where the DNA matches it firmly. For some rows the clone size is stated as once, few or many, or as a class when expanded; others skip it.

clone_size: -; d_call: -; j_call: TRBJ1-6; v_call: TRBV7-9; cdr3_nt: TGTGCCAGCCGGGACACAAGCTATAATTCACCCCTCCACTTT; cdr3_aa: CASRDTSYNSPLHF
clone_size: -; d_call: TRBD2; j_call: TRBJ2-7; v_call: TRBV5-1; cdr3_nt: TGCGCCAGCAGCTCCGGGGACTACTCCTACGAGCAGTACTTC; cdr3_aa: CASSSGDYSYEQYF
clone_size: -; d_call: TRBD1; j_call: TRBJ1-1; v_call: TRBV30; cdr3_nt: TGTGCCTGGAGTGCAGGGGGGACTGAAGCTTTCTTT; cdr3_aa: CAWSAGGTEAFF
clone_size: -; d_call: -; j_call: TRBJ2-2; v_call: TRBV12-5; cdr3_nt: TGTGCTAGTGGTTCGCCTAATGAGGAGAGCACCGGGGAGCTGTTTTTT; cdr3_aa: CASGSPNEESTGELFF
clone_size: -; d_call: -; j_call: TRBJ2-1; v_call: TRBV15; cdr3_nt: TGTGCCACCAGCAGGACGATCGGGACTGGCTACAATGAGCAGTTCTTC; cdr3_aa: CATSRTIGTGYNEQFF
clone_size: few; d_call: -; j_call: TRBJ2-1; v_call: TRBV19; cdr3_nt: TGTGCCAGTAGTCGCCTGGGCGAGCAGTTCTTC; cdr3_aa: CASSRLGEQFF
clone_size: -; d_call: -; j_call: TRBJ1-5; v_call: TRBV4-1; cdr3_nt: TGCGCCAGCAGCCAAGTCTCGGACACAAATCAGCCCCAGCATTTT; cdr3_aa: CASSQVSDTNQPQHF
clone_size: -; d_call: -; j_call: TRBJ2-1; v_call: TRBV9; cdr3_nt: TGTGCCAGCAGCGTAGCTGGGGGGAACAATGAGCAGTTCTTC; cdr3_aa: CASSVAGGNNEQFF
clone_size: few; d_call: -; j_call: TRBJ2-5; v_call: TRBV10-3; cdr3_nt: TGTGCCATCAGTGACTTTGGACCCGGAGGAGGGACCCAGTACTTC; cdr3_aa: CAISDFGPGGGTQYF
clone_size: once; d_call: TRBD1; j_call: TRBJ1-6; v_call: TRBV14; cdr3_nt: TGTGCCAGCAGCCCATTACAGGGGTACAATTCACCCCTCCACTTT; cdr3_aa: CASSPLQGYNSPLHF
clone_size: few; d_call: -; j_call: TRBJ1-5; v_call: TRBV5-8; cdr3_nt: TGTGCCAGCAGCTCCGACGGAGGGTATCAGCCCCAGCATTTT; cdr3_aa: CASSSDGGYQPQHF
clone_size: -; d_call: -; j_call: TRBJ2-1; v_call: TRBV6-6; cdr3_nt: TGTGCCAGCAGTTACGTCTCTCGGGGGGCCGGGAATGAGCAGTTCTTC; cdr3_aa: CASSYVSRGAGNEQFF
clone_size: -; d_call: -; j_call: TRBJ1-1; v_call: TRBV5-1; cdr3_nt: TGCGCCAGCAGCTTGGCCGCAGACATGAACACTGAAGCTTTCTTT; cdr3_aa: CASSLAADMNTEAFF
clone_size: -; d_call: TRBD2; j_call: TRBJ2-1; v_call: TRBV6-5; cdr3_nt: TGTGCCAGCAGTTTAGCGGGGACACAGTACAATGAGCAGTTCTTC; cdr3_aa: CASSLAGTQYNEQFF
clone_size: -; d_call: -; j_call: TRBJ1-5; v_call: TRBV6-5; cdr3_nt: TGTGCCAGCAGTTACGGGAACGGGGGGGACGCGCCCCAGCATTTT; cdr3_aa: CASSYGNGGDAPQHF
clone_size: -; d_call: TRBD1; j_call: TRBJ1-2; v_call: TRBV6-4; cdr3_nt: TGTGCCAGCCCTGACACGGCAGGGGGTAACTATGGCTACACCTTC; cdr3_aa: CASPDTAGGNYGYTF
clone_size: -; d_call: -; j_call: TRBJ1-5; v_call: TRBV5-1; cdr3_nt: TGCGCCAGCAGCTCCGGGGACGGGGGTCAGCCCCAGCATTTT; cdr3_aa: CASSSGDGGQPQHF
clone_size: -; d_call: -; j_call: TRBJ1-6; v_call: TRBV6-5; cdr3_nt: TGTGCCAGCAGTTACCTTCAAGAGTCACCCCTCCACTTT; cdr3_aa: CASSYLQESPLHF
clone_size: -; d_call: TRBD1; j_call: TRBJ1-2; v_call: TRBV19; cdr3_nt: TGTGCCAGTACCTATGCTGGGACAGGGATCTATGGCTACACCTTC; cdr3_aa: CASTYAGTGIYGYTF
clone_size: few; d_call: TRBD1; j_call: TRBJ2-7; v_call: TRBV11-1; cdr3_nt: TGTGCCAGCAGCTCCGGGACAGGGGAGTACGAGCAGTACTTC; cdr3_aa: CASSSGTGEYEQYF
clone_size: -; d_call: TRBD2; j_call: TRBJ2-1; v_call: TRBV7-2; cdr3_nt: TGTGCCAGCAGCTGGCCGGGGACTACACCTTTGAATGAGCAGTTCTTC; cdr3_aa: CASSWPGTTPLNEQFF
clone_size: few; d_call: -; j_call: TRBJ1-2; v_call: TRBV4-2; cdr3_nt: TGTGCCAGCAGCCGACTCAACGATGGCTACACCTTC; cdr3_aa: CASSRLNDGYTF
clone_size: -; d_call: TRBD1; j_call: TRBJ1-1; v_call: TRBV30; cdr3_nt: TGTGCCTGGAGGGGGGGGGACAGGGTGAACACTGAAGCTTTCTTT; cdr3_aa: CAWRGGDRVNTEAFF
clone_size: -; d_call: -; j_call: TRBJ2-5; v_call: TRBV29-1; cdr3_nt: TGCAGCGTTAAAAGGGGAACGGCCGAAGAGACCCAGTACTTC; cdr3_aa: CSVKRGTAEETQYF
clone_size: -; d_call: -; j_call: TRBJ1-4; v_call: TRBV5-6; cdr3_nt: TGTGCCAGCAGCAGGATAGGGGAACTGAATGAAAAACTGTTTTTT; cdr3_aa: CASSRIGELNEKLFF
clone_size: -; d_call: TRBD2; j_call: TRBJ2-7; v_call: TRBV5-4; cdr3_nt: TGTGCCAGCAGCTTGGCTTCGGGACTAGCGGACTTCTCCTACGAGCAGTACTTC; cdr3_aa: CASSLASGLADFSYEQYF
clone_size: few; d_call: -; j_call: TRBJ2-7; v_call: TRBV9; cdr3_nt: TGTGCCAGCAGCGTGGGGGGGCTTCCCTACGAGCAGTACTTC; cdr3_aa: CASSVGGLPYEQYF
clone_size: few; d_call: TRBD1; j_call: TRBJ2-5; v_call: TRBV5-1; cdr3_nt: TGCGCCAGCAGACAGGGGCCCCTGGAGACCCAGTACTTC; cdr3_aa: CASRQGPLETQYF
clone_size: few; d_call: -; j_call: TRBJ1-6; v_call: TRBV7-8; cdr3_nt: TGTGCCAGCAGCTTAGATACTCGGGAGTCACCCCTCCACTTT; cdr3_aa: CASSLDTRESPLHF
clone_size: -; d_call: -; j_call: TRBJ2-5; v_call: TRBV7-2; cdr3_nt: TGTGCCAGCAGCTTAGGGGGGAGGGGGGGGCCAGGGGAGACCCAGTACTTC; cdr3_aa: CASSLGGRGGPGETQYF
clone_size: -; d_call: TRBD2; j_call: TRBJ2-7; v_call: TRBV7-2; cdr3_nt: TGTGCCAGCAGCTTAACTAGCGGGGGAGACGAGCAGTACTTC; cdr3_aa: CASSLTSGGDEQYF
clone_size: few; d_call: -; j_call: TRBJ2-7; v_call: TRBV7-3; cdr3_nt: TGTGCCAGCAGCTTGGAAGGGGGACCCTACGAGCAGTACTTC; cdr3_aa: CASSLEGGPYEQYF
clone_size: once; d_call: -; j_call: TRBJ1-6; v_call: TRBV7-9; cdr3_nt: TGTGCCAGCAGCTTAGGACTGACGAATAATTCACCCCTCCACTTT; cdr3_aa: CASSLGLTNNSPLHF
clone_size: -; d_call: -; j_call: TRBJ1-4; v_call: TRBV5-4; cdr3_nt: TGTGCCAGCAGCGATTCAGGGGAACGGCCTGAAAAACTGTTTTTT; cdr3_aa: CASSDSGERPEKLFF
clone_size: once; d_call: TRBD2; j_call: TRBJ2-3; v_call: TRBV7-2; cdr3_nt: TGTGCCAGCAGCCAGATTGGGACTACCACAGATACGCAGTATTTT; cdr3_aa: CASSQIGTTTDTQYF
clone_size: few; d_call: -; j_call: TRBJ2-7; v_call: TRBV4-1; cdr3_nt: TGCGCCAGCAGCCAAGTTGCTGGGGCTTCCTACGAGCAGTACTTC; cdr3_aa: CASSQVAGASYEQYF
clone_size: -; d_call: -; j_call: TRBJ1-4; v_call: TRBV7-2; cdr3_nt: TGTGCCAGCGCCCGGAGTTCCGTTGAAAAACTGTTTTTT; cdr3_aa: CASARSSVEKLFF
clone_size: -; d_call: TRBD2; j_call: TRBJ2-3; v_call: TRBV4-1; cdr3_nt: TGCGCCAGCAGCCATCCGGGACGAGCGGGGGAGCAAGGCACAGATACGCAGTATTTT; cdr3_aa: CASSHPGRAGEQGTDTQYF
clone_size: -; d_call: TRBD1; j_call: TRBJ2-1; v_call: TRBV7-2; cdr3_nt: TGTGCCAGCAGCCAGGGACAGATCAATGAGCAGTTCTTC; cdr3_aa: CASSQGQINEQFF
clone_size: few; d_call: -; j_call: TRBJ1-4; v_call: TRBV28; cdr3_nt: TGTGCCGCACAGGGTATTGCAACTAATGAAAAACTGTTTTTT; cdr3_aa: CAAQGIATNEKLFF
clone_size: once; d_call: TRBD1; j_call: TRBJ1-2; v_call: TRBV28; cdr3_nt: TGTGCCAGCTCCGGGACAGCGATTTATGGCTACACCTTC; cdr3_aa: CASSGTAIYGYTF
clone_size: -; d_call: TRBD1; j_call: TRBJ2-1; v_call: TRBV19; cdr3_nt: TGTGCCAGTAGTCCGGACAGGGGATTTTACAATGAGCAGTTCTTC; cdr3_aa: CASSPDRGFYNEQFF
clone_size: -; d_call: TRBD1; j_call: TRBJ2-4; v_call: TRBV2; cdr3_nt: TGTGCCAGCAGTTCGGACAGGGTGGCCAAAAACATTCAGTACTTC; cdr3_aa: CASSSDRVAKNIQYF
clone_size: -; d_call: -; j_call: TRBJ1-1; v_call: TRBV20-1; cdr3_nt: TGCATACGATGGGAGGACACTGAAGCTTTCTTT; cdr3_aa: CIRWEDTEAFF
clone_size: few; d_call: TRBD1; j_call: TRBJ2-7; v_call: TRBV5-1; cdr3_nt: TGCGCCAGCAGCTTTACAGGGGATGAGCAGTACTTC; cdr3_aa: CASSFTGDEQYF
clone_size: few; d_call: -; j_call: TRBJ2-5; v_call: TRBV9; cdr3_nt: TGTGCCAGCAGCGTACTAGGCGTTTATTCAGAGACCCAGTACTTC; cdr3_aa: CASSVLGVYSETQYF
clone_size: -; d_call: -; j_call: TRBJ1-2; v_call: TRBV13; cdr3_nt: TGTGCCAGCAGCTCGGGACAACTCCCACTATTGAGGGGCTACACCTTC; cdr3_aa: CASSSGQLPLLRGYTF
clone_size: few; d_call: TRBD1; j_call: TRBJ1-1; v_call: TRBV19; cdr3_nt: TGTGCCAGTAGGAAAACAGGGGTGAACACTGAAGCTTTCTTT; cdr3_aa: CASRKTGVNTEAFF
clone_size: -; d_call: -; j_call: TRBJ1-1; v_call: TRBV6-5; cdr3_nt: TGTGCCAGCAGTTACGGCGGGGAGGTCACTGAAGCTTTCTTT; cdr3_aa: CASSYGGEVTEAFF
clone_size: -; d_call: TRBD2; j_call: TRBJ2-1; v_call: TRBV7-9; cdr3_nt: TGTGCCTCCAGTCTAGCGGGGCAAGATGAGCAGTTCTTC; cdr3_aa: CASSLAGQDEQFF
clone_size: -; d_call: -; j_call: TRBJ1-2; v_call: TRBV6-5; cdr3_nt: TGTGCCAGCACCCAAGGAGGGGCTAACTATGGCTACACCTTC; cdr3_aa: CASTQGGANYGYTF
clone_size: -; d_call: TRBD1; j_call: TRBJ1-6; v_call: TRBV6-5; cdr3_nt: TGTGCCAGCAGCCTCGGGACAGGGGCTTCACCCCTCCACTTT; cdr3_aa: CASSLGTGASPLHF
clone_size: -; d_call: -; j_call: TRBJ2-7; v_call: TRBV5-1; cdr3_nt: TGCGCCAGCAGTTTCGACATACCCTACGAGCAGTACTTC; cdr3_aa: CASSFDIPYEQYF